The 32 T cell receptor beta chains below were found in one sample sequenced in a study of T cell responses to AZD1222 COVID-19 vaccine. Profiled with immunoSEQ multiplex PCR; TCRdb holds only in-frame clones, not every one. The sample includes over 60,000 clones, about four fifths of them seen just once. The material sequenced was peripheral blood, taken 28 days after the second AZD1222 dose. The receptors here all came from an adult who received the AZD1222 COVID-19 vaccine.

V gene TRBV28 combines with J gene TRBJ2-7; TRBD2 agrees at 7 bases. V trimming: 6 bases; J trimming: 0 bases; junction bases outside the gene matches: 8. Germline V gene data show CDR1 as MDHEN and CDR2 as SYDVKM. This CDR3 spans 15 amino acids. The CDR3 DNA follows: TGTGCCAGCAGCCCTCAGCGGGGTACCTCCTACGAGCAGTACTTC. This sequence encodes CASSPQRGTSYEQYF.

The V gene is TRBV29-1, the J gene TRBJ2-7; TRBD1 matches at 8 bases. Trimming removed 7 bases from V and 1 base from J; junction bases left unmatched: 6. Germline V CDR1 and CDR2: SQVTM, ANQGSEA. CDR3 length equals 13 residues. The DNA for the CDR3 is TGCAGCGCAGGACAGGGAATTTCCTACGAGCAGTACTTC. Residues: CSAGQGISYEQYF.

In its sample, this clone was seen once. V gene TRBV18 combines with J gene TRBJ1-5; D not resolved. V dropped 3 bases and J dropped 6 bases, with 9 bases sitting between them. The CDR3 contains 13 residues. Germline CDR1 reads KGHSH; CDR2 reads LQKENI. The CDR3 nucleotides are TGTGCCAGCTCACCGGCCCGCGGTCAGCCCCAGCATTTT. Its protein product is CASSPARGQPQHF.

CDR3: CASSYGETQYF. The CDR3 nucleotides are TGTGCCAGCAGTTATGGGGAGACCCAGTACTTC. The chain uses TRBV6-2 or TRBV6-3 and TRBJ2-5, with unresolved D. CDR1 is MNHEY, CDR2 SVGEGT, per germline. This CDR3 has 11 residues. V lost 3 bases and J lost 5, with 4 bases in between.

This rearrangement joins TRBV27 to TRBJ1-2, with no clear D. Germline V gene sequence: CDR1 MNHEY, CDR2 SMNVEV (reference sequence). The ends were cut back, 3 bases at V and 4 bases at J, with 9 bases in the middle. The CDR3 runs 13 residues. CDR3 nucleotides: TGTGCCAGCAGTTTGGGTCCTATCTATGGCTACACCTTC. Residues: CASSLGPIYGYTF.

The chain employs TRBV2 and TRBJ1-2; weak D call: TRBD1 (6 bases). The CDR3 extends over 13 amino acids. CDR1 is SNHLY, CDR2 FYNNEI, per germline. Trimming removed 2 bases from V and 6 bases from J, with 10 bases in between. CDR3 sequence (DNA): TGTGCCAGCAGTGAACCCGGGGGCGATGGCTACACCTTC. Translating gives CASSEPGGDGYTF. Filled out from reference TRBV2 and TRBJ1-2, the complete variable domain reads EPEVTQTPSHQVTQMGQEVILRCVPISNHLYFYWYRQILGQKVEFLVSFYNNEISEKSEIFDDQFSVERPDGSNFTLKIRSTKLEDSAMYFCASSEPGGDGYTFGSGTRLTVV.

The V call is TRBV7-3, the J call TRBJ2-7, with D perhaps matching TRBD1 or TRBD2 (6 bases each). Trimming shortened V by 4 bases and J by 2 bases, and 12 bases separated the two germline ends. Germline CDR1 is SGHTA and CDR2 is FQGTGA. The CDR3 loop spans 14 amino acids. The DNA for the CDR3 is TGTGCCAGCAGCTCTGGGGGGCAACCCTACGAGCAGTACTTC. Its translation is CASSSGGQPYEQYF.

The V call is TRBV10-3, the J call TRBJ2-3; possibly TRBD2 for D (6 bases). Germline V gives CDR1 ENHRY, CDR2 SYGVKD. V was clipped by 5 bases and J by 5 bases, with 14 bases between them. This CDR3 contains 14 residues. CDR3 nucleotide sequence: TGTGCCATCAGTCCGGGACTCCCCGGAGATACGCAGTATTTT. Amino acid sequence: CAISPGLPGDTQYF.

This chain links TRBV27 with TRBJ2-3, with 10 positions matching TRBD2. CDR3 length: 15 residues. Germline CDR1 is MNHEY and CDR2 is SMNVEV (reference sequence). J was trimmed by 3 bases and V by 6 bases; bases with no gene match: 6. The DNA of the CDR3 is TGTGCCAGCAGCCAGAGCGGGGGGGCAACAGATACGCAGTATTTT. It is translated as CASSQSGGATDTQYF.

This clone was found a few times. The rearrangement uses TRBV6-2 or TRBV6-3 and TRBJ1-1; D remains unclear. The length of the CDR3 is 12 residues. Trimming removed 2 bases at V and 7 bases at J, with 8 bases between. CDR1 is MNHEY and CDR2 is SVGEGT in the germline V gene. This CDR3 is CASSYPQIEAFF. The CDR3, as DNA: TGTGCCAGCAGTTACCCGCAGATTGAAGCTTTCTTT.

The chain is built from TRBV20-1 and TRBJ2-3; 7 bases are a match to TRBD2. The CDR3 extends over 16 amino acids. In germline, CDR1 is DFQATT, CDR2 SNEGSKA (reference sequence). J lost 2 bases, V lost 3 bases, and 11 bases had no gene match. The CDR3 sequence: CSASRTGGTFTDTQYF. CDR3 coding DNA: TGCAGTGCTAGTCGGACGGGGGGAACTTTCACAGATACGCAGTATTTT.

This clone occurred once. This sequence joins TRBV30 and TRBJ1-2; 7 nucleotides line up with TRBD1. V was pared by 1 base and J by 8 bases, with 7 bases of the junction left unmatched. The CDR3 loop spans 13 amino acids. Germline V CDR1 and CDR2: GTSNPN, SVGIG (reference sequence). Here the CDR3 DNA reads TGTGCCTGGAGTGCAGACAGGGTAGGGGGCTACACCTTC. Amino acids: CAWSADRVGGYTF.

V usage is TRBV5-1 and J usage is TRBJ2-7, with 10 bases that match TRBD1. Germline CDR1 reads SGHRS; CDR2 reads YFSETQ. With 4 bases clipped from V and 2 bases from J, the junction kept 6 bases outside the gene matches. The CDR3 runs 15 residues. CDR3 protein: CASSHRQGATYEQYF. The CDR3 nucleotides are TGCGCCAGCAGCCATCGACAGGGGGCGACCTACGAGCAGTACTTC.

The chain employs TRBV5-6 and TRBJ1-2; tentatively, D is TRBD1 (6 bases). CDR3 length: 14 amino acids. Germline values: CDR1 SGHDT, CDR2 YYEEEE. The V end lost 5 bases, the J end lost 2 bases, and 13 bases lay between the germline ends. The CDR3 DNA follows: TGTGCCAGCAGTCCGATAACAGGGAACTATGGCTACACCTTC. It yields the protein CASSPITGNYGYTF.

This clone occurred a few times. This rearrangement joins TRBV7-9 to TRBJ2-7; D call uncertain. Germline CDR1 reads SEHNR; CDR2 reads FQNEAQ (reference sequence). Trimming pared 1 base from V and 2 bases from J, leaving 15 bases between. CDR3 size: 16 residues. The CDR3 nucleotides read TGTGCCAGCAGCTTAGAATCGTCTGTCGCCCCCTACGAGCAGTACTTC. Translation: CASSLESSVAPYEQYF.

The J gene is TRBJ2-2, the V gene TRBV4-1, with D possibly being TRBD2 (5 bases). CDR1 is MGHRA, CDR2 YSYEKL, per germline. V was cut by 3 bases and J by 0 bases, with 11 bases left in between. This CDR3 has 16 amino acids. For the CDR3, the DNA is TGCGCCAGCAGCCACCTGACGGGGACGAACACCGGGGAGCTGTTTTTT. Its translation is CASSHLTGTNTGELFF.

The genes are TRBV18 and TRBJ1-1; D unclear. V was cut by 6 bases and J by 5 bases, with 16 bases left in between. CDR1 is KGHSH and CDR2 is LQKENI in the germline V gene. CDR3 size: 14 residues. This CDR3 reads CASSPQDGGTEAFF. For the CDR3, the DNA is TGTGCCAGCTCCCCCCAGGACGGTGGGACTGAAGCTTTCTTT.

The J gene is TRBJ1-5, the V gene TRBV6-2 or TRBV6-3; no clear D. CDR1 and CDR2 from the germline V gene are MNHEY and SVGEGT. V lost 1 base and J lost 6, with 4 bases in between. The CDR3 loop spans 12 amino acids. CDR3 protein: CASSYLFQPQHF. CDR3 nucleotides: TGTGCCAGCAGTTACTTATTTCAGCCCCAGCATTTT.

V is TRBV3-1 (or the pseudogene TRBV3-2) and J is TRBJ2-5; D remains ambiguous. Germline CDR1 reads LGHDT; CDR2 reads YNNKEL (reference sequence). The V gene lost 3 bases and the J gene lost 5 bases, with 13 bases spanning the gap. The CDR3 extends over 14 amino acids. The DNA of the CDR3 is TGTGCCAGCAGCCAGTCCGCTAGTCCGGAGACCCAGTACTTC. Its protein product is CASSQSASPETQYF.

As DNA, the CDR3 is TGTGCCAGCAGCTTAGTATCGCGGGGGGGCCGCGATACGCAGTATTTT. Its translation: CASSLVSRGGRDTQYF. The genes are TRBV7-2 and TRBJ2-3; the match to TRBD2 covers 9 bases. J lost 6 bases, V lost 1 base, and 8 bases had no gene match. The CDR3 has 16 residues. The V gene's germline CDR1 is SGHTA and CDR2 FQGNSA. The complete variable domain, with remaining parts taken from reference TRBV7-2 and TRBJ2-3, reads GAGVSQSPSNKVTEKGKDVELRCDPISGHTALYWYRQSLGQGLEFLIYFQGNSAPDKSGLPSDRFSAERTGGSVSTLTIQRTQQEDSAVYLCASSLVSRGGRDTQYFGPGTRLTVL.

This chain's CDR3 is CASSLLGGEAFF. The CDR3 DNA follows: TGTGCCAGCAGCTTACTCGGGGGAGAAGCTTTCTTT. The chain couples TRBV7-9 to TRBJ1-1; possible D gene TRBD1, 5 bases. This CDR3 has 12 amino acids. V lost 2 bases and J 8 bases, leaving 9 bases between the germline ends. The V gene's germline CDR1 is SEHNR and CDR2 FQNEAQ (reference sequence).

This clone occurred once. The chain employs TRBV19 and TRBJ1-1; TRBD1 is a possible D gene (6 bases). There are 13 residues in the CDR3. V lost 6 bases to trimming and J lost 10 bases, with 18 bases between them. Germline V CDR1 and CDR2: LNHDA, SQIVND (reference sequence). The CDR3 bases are TGTGCCAGTAGCCCACAAGAACAGGGTGCAGCTTTCTTT. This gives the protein CASSPQEQGAAFF.

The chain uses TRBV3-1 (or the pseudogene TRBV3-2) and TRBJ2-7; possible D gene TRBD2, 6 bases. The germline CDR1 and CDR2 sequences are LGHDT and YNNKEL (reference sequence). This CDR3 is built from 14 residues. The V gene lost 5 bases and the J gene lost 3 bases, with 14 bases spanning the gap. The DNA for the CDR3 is TGTGCCAGCAGCGCCCTGGGACTTCTCTACGAGCAGTACTTC. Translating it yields CASSALGLLYEQYF.

In DNA form, the CDR3 reads TGCGCCAGCAGCCAACCCGGACGGGGAATGAACACTGAAGCTTTCTTT. The encoded protein is CASSQPGRGMNTEAFF. The rearrangement joins TRBV4-1 to TRBJ1-1; no reliable D call. The germline gives CDR1 MGHRA, CDR2 YSYEKL. V lost 2 bases, J lost 0 bases, and 13 bases lay in between. There are 16 residues in the CDR3.

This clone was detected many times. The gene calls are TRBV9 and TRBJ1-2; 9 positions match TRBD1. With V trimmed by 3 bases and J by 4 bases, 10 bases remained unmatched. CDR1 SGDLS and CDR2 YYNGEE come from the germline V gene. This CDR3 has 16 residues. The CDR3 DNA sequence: TGTGCCAGCAGCGCGGACAGGGGCTCGCAGGGCTATGGCTACACCTTC. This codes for CASSADRGSQGYGYTF. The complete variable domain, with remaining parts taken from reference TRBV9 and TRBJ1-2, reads DSGVTQTPKHLITATGQRVTLRCSPRSGDLSVYWYQQSLDQGLQFLIQYYNGEERAKGNILERFSAQQFPDLHSELNLSSLELGDSALYFCASSADRGSQGYGYTFGSGTRLTVV.

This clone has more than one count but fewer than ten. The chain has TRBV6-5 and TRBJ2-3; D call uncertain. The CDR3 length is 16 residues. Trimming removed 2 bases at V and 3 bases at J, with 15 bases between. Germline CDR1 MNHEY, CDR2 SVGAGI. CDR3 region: CASSYDSGVMTDTQYF. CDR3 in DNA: TGTGCCAGCAGTTACGATTCTGGGGTAATGACAGATACGCAGTATTTT.

The CDR3 DNA reads as TGCGCCAGCAGTGATCAAGACGGATATGGCTACACCTTC. Residues: CASSDQDGYGYTF. V usage is TRBV10-2 and J usage is TRBJ1-2, with D unresolved. This CDR3 comprises 13 residues. With 3 bases removed from V and 5 bases from J, the gap between germline ends came to 10 bases. The germline CDR1 and CDR2 sequences are WSHSY and SAAADI.

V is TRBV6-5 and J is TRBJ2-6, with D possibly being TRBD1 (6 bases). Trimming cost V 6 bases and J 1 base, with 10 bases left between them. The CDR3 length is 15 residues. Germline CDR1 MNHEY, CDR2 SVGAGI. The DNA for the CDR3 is TGTGCCAGCAGGGACAGTGGTTCTGGGGCCAACGTCCTGACTTTC. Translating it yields CASRDSGSGANVLTF.

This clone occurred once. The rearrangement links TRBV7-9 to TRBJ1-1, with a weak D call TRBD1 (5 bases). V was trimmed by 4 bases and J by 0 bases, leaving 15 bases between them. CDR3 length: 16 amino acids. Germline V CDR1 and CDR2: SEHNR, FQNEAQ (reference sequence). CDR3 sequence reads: CASSSNRFPMNTEAFF. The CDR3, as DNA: TGTGCCAGCAGCTCAAACAGGTTCCCGATGAACACTGAAGCTTTCTTT.

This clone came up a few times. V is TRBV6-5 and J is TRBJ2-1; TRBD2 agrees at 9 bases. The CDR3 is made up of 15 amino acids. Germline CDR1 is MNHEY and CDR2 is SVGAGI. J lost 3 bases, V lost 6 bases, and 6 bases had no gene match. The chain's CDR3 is CASSRVAGVYNEQFF. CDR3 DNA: TGTGCCAGCAGCAGGGTAGCGGGGGTCTACAATGAGCAGTTCTTC.

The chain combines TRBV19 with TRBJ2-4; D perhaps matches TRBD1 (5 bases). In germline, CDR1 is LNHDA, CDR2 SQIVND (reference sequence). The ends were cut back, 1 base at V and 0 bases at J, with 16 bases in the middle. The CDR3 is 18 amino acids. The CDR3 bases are TGTGCCAGTAGTATAGTCCTCCGCAGGGTACTAGCCAAAAACATTCAGTACTTC. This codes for CASSIVLRRVLAKNIQYF. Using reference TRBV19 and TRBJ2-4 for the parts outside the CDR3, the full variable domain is DGGITQSPKYLFRKEGQNVTLSCEQNLNHDAMYWYRQDPGQGLRLIYYSQIVNDFQKGDIAEGYSVSREKKESFPLTVTSAQKNPTAFYLCASSIVLRRVLAKNIQYFGAGTRLSVL.

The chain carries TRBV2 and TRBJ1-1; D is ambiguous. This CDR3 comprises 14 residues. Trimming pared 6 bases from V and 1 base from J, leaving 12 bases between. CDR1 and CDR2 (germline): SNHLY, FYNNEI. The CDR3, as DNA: TGTGCCAGCAGGTCGAACGATCCGAACACTGAAGCTTTCTTT. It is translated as CASRSNDPNTEAFF.